A single T cell receptor beta chain is shown here with its context. Both 60 Vbeta primers and 13 Jbeta primers went into the PCR. Sequencing was performed with immunoSEQ multiplex PCR; in TCRdb, only in-frame clones are kept and a portion is missing. The sample records some 200,000 clones, under 85% being singletons. This specimen comes from a study of cytomegalovirus exposure and HLA in healthy donors. The V segment lost 7 bases and the J segment 3 bases; nucleotides outside the gene matches: 11. CDR1 is SGHTA and CDR2 is FQGNSA in the germline V gene. This CDR3 contains 15 residues. This sequence joins TRBV7-2 and TRBJ2-7; 8 bases line up with TRBD2. Sequencing was performed on PBMCs. The receptor was derived from a female donor in good health and CMV-seronegative. CDR3 amino acids: CASTFLIAGNYEQYF. The DNA of the CDR3 is TGTGCCAGCACCTTCTTAATAGCGGGGAACTACGAGCAGTACTTC.